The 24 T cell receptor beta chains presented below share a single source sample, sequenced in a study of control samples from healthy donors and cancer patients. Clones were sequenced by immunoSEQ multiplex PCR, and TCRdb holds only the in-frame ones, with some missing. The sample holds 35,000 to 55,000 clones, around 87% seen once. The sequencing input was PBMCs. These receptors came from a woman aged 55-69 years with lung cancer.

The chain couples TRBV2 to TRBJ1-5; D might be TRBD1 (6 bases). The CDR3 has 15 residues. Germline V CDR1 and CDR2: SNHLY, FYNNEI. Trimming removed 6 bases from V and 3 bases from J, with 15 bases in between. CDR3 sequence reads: CASSPRGRDNQPQHF. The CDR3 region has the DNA TGTGCCAGCAGCCCGAGGGGGAGGGACAATCAGCCCCAGCATTTT.

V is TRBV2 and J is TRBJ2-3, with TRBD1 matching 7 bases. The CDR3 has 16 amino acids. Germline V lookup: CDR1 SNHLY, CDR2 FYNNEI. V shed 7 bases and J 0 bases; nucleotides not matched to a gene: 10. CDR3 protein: CASTLAGTASTDTQYF. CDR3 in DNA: TGTGCCAGCACCTTAGCCGGGACAGCTAGCACAGATACGCAGTATTTT.

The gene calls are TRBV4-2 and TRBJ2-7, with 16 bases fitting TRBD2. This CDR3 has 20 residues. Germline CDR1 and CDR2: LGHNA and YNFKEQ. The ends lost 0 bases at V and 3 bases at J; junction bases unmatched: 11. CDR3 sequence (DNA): TGTGCCAGCAGCCAAGATCTGTCCGCGGGACTAGCGGGAGGGAGCTACGAGCAGTACTTC. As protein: CASSQDLSAGLAGGSYEQYF.

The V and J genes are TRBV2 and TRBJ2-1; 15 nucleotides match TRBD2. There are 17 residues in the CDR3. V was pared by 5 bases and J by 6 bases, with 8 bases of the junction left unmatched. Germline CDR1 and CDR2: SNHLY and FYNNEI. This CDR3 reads CASSTGTSGRSGNEQFF. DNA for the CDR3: TGTGCCAGCAGTACCGGGACTAGCGGGAGGTCAGGCAATGAGCAGTTCTTC.

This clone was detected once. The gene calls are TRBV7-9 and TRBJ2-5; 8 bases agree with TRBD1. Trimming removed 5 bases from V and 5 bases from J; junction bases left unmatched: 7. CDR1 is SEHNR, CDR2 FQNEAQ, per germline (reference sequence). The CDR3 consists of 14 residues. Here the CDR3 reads CASSTNRGRETQYF. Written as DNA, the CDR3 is TGTGCCAGCAGCACAAACAGGGGGAGGGAGACCCAGTACTTC.

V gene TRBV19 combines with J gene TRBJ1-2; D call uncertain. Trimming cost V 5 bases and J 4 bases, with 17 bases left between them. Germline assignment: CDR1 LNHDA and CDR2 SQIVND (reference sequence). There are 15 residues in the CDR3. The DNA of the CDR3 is TGTGCCAGTAGTGTCCACCTGGTCGATCTCTATGGCTACACCTTC. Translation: CASSVHLVDLYGYTF.

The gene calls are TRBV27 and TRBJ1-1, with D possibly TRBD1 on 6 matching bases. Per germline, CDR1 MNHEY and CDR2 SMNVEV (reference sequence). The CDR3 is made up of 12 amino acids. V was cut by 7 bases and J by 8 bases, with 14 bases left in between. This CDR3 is CASMGAGAEAFF. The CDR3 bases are TGTGCCAGCATGGGGGCGGGTGCGGAAGCTTTCTTT.

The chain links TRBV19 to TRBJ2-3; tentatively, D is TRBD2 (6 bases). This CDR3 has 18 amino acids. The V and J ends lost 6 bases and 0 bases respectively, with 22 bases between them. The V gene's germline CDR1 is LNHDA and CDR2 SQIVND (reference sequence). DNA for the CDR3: TGTGCCAGTAGAGACCTTAGTTTTCGGGAGCACAGCACAGATACGCAGTATTTT. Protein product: CASRDLSFREHSTDTQYF. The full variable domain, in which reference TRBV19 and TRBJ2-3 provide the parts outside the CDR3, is DGGITQSPKYLFRKEGQNVTLSCEQNLNHDAMYWYRQDPGQGLRLIYYSQIVNDFQKGDIAEGYSVSREKKESFPLTVTSAQKNPTAFYLCASRDLSFREHSTDTQYFGPGTRLTVL.

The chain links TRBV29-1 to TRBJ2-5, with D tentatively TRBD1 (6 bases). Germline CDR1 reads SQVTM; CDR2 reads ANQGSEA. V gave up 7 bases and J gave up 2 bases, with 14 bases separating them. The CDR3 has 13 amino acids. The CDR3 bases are TGCAGCGAACGAACGGACAGTCAAGAGACCCAGTACTTC. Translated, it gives CSERTDSQETQYF.

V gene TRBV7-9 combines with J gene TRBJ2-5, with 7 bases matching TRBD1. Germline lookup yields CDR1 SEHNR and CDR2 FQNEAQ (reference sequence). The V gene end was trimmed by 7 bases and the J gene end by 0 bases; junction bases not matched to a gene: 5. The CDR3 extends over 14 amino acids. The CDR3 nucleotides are TGTGCCAGCACCGACACAGGGGACCAAGAGACCCAGTACTTC. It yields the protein CASTDTGDQETQYF.

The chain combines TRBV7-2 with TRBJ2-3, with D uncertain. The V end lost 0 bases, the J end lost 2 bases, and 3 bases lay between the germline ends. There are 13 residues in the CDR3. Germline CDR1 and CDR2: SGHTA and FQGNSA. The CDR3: CASSLAITDTQYF. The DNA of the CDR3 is TGTGCCAGCAGCTTAGCGATCACAGATACGCAGTATTTT. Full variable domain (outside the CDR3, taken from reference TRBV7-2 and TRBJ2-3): GAGVSQSPSNKVTEKGKDVELRCDPISGHTALYWYRQSLGQGLEFLIYFQGNSAPDKSGLPSDRFSAERTGGSVSTLTIQRTQQEDSAVYLCASSLAITDTQYFGPGTRLTVL.

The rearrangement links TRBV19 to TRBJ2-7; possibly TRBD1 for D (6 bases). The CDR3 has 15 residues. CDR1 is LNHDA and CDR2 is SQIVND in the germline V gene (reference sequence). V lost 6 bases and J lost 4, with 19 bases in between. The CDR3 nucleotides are TGTGCCAGTAGGACACGGGACACCGCGAGTTACGAGCAGTACTTC. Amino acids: CASRTRDTASYEQYF.

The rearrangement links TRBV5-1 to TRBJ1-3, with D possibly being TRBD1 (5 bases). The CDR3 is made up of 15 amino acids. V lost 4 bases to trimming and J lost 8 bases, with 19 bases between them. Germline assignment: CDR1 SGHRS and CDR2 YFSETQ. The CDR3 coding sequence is TGCGCCAGCAGCGGAGGGACGACAGTAGGGGACACCATATATTTT. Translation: CASSGGTTVGDTIYF.

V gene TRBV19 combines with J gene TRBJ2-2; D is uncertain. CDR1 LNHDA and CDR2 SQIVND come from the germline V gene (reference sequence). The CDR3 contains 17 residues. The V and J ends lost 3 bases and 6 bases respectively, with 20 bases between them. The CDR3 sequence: CASSILLGRLSAGELFF. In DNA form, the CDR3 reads TGTGCCAGTAGTATTCTTCTGGGCAGGCTGTCGGCCGGGGAGCTGTTTTTT.

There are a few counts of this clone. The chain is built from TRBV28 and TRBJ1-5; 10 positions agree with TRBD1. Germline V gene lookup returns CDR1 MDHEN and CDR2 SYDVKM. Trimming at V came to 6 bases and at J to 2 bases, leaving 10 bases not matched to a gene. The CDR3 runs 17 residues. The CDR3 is CASSRSRQGAGNQPQHF. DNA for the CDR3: TGTGCCAGCAGCCGCTCCCGACAGGGGGCGGGCAATCAGCCCCAGCATTTT.

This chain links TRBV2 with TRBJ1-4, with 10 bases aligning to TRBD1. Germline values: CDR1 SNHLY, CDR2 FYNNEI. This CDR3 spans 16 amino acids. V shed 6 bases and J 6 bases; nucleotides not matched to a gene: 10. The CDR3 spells CASRASPGQGYEKLFF. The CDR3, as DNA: TGTGCCAGCAGAGCATCCCCGGGACAGGGGTATGAAAAACTGTTTTTT.

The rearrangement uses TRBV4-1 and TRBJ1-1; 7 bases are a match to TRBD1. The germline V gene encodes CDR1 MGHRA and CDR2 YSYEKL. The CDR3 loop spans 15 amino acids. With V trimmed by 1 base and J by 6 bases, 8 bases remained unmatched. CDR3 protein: CASSQVYRGNPEAFF. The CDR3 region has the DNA TGCGCCAGCAGCCAAGTCTACAGGGGAAACCCTGAAGCTTTCTTT.

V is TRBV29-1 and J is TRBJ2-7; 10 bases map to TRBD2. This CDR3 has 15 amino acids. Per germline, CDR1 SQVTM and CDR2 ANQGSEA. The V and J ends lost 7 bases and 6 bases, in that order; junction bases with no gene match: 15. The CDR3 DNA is TGCAGCGGATTGAAAATAGCGGGAGGCGGCCGCGAGCAGTACTTC. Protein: CSGLKIAGGGREQYF.

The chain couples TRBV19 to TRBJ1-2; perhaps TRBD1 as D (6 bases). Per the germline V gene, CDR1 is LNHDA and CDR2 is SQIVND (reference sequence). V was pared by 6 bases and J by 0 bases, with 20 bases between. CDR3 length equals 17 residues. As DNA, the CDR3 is TGTGCCAGTAGATTAAGGGGGTCCACCACTACTAACTATGGCTACACCTTC. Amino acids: CASRLRGSTTTNYGYTF.

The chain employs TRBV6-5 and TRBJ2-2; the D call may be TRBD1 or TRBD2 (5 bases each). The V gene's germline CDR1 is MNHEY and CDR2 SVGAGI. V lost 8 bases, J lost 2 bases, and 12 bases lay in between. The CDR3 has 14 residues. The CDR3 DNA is TGTGCCAGCGGTACCGGGGCTAACACCGGGGAGCTGTTTTTT. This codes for CASGTGANTGELFF.

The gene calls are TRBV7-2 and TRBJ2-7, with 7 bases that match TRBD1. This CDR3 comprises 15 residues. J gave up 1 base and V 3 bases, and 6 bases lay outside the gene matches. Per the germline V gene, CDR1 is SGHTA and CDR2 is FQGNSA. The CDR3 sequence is CASSFTPTGSYEQYF. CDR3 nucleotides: TGTGCCAGCAGCTTCACGCCGACAGGGTCCTACGAGCAGTACTTC.

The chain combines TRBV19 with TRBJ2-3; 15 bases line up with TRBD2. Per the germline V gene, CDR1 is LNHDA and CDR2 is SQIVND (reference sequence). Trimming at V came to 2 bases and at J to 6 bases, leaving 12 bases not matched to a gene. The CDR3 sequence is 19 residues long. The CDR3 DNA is TGTGCCAGTAGTATATTCGGACTAGCGGGAGGGCCGGCGGCGGATACGCAGTATTTT. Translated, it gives CASSIFGLAGGPAADTQYF.

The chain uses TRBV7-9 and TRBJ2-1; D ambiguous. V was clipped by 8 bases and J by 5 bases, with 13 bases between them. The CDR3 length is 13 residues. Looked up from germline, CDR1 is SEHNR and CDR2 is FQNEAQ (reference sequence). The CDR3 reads CASQVEDDNEQFF. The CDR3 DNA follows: TGTGCCAGCCAAGTAGAGGACGACAATGAGCAGTTCTTC. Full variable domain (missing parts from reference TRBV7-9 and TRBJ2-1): DTGVSQNPRHKITKRGQNVTFRCDPISEHNRLYWYRQTLGQGPEFLTYFQNEAQLEKSRLLSDRFSAERPKGSFSTLEIQRTEQGDSAMYLCASQVEDDNEQFFGPGTRLTVL.

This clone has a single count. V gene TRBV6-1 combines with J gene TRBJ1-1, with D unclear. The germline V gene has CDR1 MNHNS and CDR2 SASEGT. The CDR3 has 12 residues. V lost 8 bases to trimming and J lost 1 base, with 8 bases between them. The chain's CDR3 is CASSMENTEAFF. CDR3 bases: TGTGCCAGCTCCATGGAGAACACTGAAGCTTTCTTT.